These 12 T cell receptor beta chains were all obtained from the same sample, sequenced in a study of early T cells in non-severe SARS-CoV-2 infection. TCRdb reprocessed the 5' RACE reads with MiXCR, giving one entry per CDR3 protein. The sample comprises tens of thousands of distinct CDR3 sequences, about 6% of which are singletons, and approximately 3.6% rests with the top ten. Material: whole blood, obtained at baseline. These receptors came from an adult who was a healthcare worker with PCR-confirmed SARS-CoV-2 infection or an uninfected control (not recorded which).

In its sample, this clonotype was seen many times. J is TRBJ1-6 and V is TRBV2, with D perhaps TRBD1 (5 bases). This CDR3 region has 8 residues. V was clipped by 10 bases and J by 15 bases, with 7 bases between them. Germline CDR1 and CDR2: SNHLY and FYNNEI. In nucleotides, the CDR3 is TGTGCCACCGACAGCCTCCACTTT. Translation gives CATDSLHF.

Ten or more counts support this clonotype. The V gene is TRBV20-1, the J gene TRBJ1-3; a weak D match, TRBD1 (6 bases). V lost 3 bases to trimming and J lost 7 bases, with 10 bases between them. The germline gives CDR1 DFQATT, CDR2 SNEGSKA (reference sequence). This CDR3 has 12 amino acids. The CDR3 loop reads CSASTGSNTIYF. CDR3 nucleotide sequence: TGCAGTGCTAGCACAGGGAGTAACACCATATATTTT.

Relative to its sample, this clonotype is medium-sized. The J gene is TRBJ2-7, the V gene TRBV6-5, with 9 bases fitting TRBD2. The CDR3 runs to 15 residues. Looked up from germline, CDR1 is MNHEY and CDR2 is SVGAGI. Trimming cost V 2 bases and J 3 bases; bases outside gene matches: 5. DNA of the CDR3: TGTGCCAGCAGTTACCGGCGGGAGGGCCGCTACGAGCAGTACTTC. Amino acid sequence: CASSYRREGRYEQYF.

This clonotype has at least ten counts. V gene TRBV19 combines with J gene TRBJ2-3; the match to TRBD2 covers 7 bases. CDR1 and CDR2 (germline): LNHDA, SQIVND (reference sequence). J lost 4 bases, V lost 2 bases, and 3 bases had no gene match. The CDR3 covers 14 residues. CDR3 sequence: CASSIKRGADTQYF. In DNA, the CDR3 is TGTGCCAGTAGTATAAAGCGGGGCGCAGATACGCAGTATTTT.

The rearrangement links TRBV24-1 to TRBJ2-3; 8 bases are shared with TRBD2. The germline gives CDR1 KGHDR, CDR2 SFDVKD. The CDR3 sequence is 17 residues long. V lost 2 bases and J lost 2; bases outside the gene matches: 8. CDR3 coding DNA: TGTGCCACCAGTGATTCGCCGATGACTAGCGTCACAGATACGCAGTATTTT. Its protein product is CATSDSPMTSVTDTQYF.

The CDR3 bases are TGTGCCAGCTCACCACAGGAAACTCACACTGAAGCTTTCTTT. Protein product: CASSPQETHTEAFF. The chain joins TRBV18 to TRBJ1-1, with unresolved D. Trimming removed 1 base from V and 3 bases from J, with 9 bases in between. Germline V gives CDR1 KGHSH, CDR2 LQKENI. CDR3 length: 14 residues.

V usage is TRBV19 and J usage is TRBJ2-3, with 7 bases fitting TRBD1. The CDR3 has 14 amino acids. Trimming at V came to 3 bases and at J to 5 bases, leaving 5 bases not matched to a gene. The germline V gene encodes CDR1 LNHDA and CDR2 SQIVND (reference sequence). The CDR3 loop reads CASSMGQKGDTQYF. The CDR3 nucleotides read TGTGCCAGTAGTATGGGACAGAAGGGAGATACGCAGTATTTT.

The rearrangement joins TRBV28 to TRBJ2-1; unclear D gene. V was shortened by 3 bases and J by 8 bases, with 11 bases between the two germline ends. Per germline, CDR1 MDHEN and CDR2 SYDVKM. CDR3 length: 13 amino acids. This CDR3 reads CASSFDMGDEQFF. CDR3 DNA sequence: TGTGCCAGCAGTTTCGACATGGGCGATGAGCAGTTCTTC. Filled out from reference TRBV28 and TRBJ2-1, the complete variable domain reads DVKVTQSSRYLVKRTGEKVFLECVQDMDHENMFWYRQDPGLGLRLIYFSYDVKMKEKGDIPEGYSVSREKKERFSLILESASTNQTSMYLCASSFDMGDEQFFGPGTRLTVL.

The chain employs TRBV2 and TRBJ1-4, with 8 bases that match TRBD1. The length of the CDR3 is 15 residues. V shed 5 bases and J 2 bases; nucleotides not matched to a gene: 4. CDR1 and CDR2 from the germline V gene are SNHLY and FYNNEI. Here the CDR3 DNA reads TGTGCCAGCAGTCCGACAGGGGCGACTAATGAAAAACTGTTTTTT. Amino acids: CASSPTGATNEKLFF.

This clonotype was recorded at least ten times. CDR3 residues: CATRTLPDTEAFF. The CDR3 DNA reads as TGTGCCACTAGGACCCTTCCCGACACTGAAGCTTTCTTT. The rearrangement joins TRBV6-5 to TRBJ1-1; D gene ambiguous. Trimming left V 10 bases short and J 3 bases short, with 15 bases between. The CDR3 contains 13 residues. Germline loops: CDR1 MNHEY, CDR2 SVGAGI.

This sequence joins TRBV6-5 and TRBJ2-1, with 14 bases matching TRBD2. CDR3 length: 17 residues. J was trimmed by 7 bases and V by 5 bases; bases with no gene match: 10. Germline lookup yields CDR1 MNHEY and CDR2 SVGAGI. Here the CDR3 DNA reads TGTGCCAGCAGTCTTCAAACCGGGACTAGCGGGAGAAATGAGCAGTTCTTC. It encodes CASSLQTGTSGRNEQFF.

This clonotype was counted many times. The rearrangement joins TRBV21-1 to TRBJ1-3; the table's TRBD1 call for D was not verified on the DNA. TRBV21-1 represents a pseudogene. The CDR3 contains 17 residues. The CDR3 loop is CASSKVSGQSPGNTIYF. CDR3 bases: TGTGCCAGCAGCAAAGTTTCAGGACAGTCTCCTGGAAACACCATATATTTT.